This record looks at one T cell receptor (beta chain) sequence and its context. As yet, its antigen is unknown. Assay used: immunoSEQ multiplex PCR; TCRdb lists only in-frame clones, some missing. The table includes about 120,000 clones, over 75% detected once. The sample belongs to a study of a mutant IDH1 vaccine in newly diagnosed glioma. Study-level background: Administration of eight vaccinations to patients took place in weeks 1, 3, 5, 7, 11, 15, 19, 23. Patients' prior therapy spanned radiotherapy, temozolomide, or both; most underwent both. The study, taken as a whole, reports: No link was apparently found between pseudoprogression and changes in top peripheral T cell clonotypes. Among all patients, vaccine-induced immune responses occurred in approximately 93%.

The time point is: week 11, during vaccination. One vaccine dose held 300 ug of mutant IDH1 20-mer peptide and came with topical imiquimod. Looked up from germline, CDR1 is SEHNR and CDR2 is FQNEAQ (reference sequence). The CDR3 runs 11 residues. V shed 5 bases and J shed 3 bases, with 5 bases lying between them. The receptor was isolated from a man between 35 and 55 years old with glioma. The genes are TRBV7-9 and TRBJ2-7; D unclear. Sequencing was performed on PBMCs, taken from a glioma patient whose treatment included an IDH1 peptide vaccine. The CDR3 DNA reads TGTGCCAGCAGCCGATACTACGAGCAGTACTTC. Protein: CASSRYYEQYF. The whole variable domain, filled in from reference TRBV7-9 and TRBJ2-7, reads DTGVSQNPRHKITKRGQNVTFRCDPISEHNRLYWYRQTLGQGPEFLTYFQNEAQLEKSRLLSDRFSAERPKGSFSTLEIQRTEQGDSAMYLCASSRYYEQYFGPGTRLTVT.